These T cell receptor beta chains were read from a single sample in a study of shared clonotypes between healthy human individuals. Clones were sequenced by immunoSEQ multiplex PCR, and TCRdb holds only the in-frame ones, with some missing. The sample yields some 2,100,000 clones, 93% seen once. Material for sequencing was naive CD8+ T cells from PBMCs. The receptor source for this set is a man younger than 35 in good health. Some clones in this sample may be carry-over from other donors' samples. CDR3s include the opening cysteine and the closing phenylalanine or tryptophan. The D gene is left open where the match is weak. Not every row has a clone size; where given, it reads once, few, many or a size class.

J gene	clone size	V gene	D gene	CDR3 protein	CDR3 DNA
TRBJ1-4	-	TRBV27	-	CASRQQGTNEKLFF	TGTGCCAGCCGACAACAGGGAACAAATGAAAAACTGTTTTTT
TRBJ2-7	-	TRBV4-1	TRBD2	CASSQDPSGGSYEQYF	TGCGCCAGCAGCCAAGATCCTAGCGGGGGCTCCTACGAGCAGTACTTC
TRBJ2-1	-	TRBV14	TRBD2	CAGPGTSGRGAYNEQFF	TGTGCCGGACCCGGGACTAGCGGGAGGGGGGCCTACAATGAGCAGTTCTTC
TRBJ2-1	-	TRBV15	TRBD1	CATSFRTGGNEQFF	TGTGCCACCAGCTTTCGGACAGGGGGAAATGAGCAGTTCTTC
TRBJ2-2	-	TRBV27	-	CASSLGGTPYGELFF	TGTGCCAGCAGTTTAGGGGGGACCCCCTACGGGGAGCTGTTTTTT
TRBJ2-2	-	TRBV5-4	TRBD2	CASSPSRTSGRANTGELFF	TGTGCCAGCAGCCCCTCAAGGACTAGCGGACGCGCGAACACCGGGGAGCTGTTTTTT
TRBJ1-4	-	TRBV5-6	-	CASSLVLNEKLFF	TGTGCCAGCAGCTTGGTACTTAATGAAAAACTGTTTTTT
TRBJ1-2	-	TRBV5-1	-	CASSFDRFNYGYTF	TGCGCCAGCAGCTTTGACAGATTCAACTATGGCTACACCTTC
TRBJ2-7	-	TRBV9	-	CASSAPYEYEQYF	TGTGCCAGCAGCGCACCGTACGAGTACGAGCAGTACTTC
TRBJ1-2	-	TRBV27	-	CASSLSWAGEEANYGYTF	TGTGCCAGCAGTTTATCATGGGCAGGGGAAGAGGCTAACTATGGCTACACCTTC
TRBJ2-7	-	TRBV11-2	-	CASSLEVRTTYEQYF	TGTGCCAGCAGCTTAGAGGTGCGCACGACCTACGAGCAGTACTTC
TRBJ2-7	-	TRBV7-9	-	CASSLSRDEQYF	TGTGCCAGCAGCTTATCCCGGGACGAGCAGTACTTC
TRBJ1-5	-	TRBV7-9	-	CASSLVGQPQHF	TGTGCCAGCAGCTTGGTGGGGCAGCCCCAGCATTTT
TRBJ2-7	-	TRBV30	-	CAWSVALRRPYEQYF	TGTGCCTGGAGTGTCGCTCTGCGACGCCCCTACGAGCAGTACTTC
TRBJ1-1	few	TRBV11-1	-	CASSLFPLGRDTEAFF	TGTGCCAGCAGCTTATTCCCACTCGGACGGGACACTGAAGCTTTCTTT
TRBJ2-2	-	TRBV6-6	-	CASSYGLLADTGELFF	TGTGCCAGCAGTTATGGTCTTCTAGCCGACACCGGGGAGCTGTTTTTT
TRBJ2-1	-	TRBV9	TRBD1	CASSSRDRGSGSYNEQFF	TGTGCCAGCAGCTCCCGGGACAGGGGATCGGGCTCCTACAATGAGCAGTTCTTC
TRBJ2-1	-	TRBV27	-	CASSFWPTNEQFF	TGTGCCAGCAGTTTTTGGCCGACCAATGAGCAGTTCTTC
TRBJ2-1	-	TRBV4-2	-	CASSPRGGDPSDEQFF	TGTGCCAGCAGCCCTCGGGGTGGCGACCCCAGCGATGAGCAGTTCTTC
TRBJ2-2	-	TRBV7-9	TRBD1	CASSFPGGEGTGELFF	TGTGCCAGCAGCTTCCCAGGGGGAGAGGGGACCGGGGAGCTGTTTTTT
TRBJ2-3	few	TRBV4-3	-	CASSQDRRTTDTQYF	TGCGCCAGCAGCCAAGATCGGCGGACTACAGATACGCAGTATTTT
TRBJ2-3	-	TRBV10-3	-	CAISDYGTLGADTQYF	TGTGCCATCAGTGATTACGGGACCCTGGGGGCAGATACGCAGTATTTT
TRBJ1-2	-	TRBV7-9	-	CASSPGTLRGGYTF	TGTGCCAGCAGCCCAGGGACCCTCCGGGGGGGCTACACCTTC
TRBJ2-7	-	TRBV6-5	TRBD1	CASRRGQGTWEQYF	TGTGCCAGCAGACGGGGACAGGGCACTTGGGAGCAGTACTTC
TRBJ1-2	-	TRBV7-2	-	CASSSDGVYGYTF	TGTGCCAGCAGCTCGGACGGAGTCTATGGCTACACCTTC
TRBJ2-1	-	TRBV28	TRBD2	CASRPEGTSAYNEQFF	TGTGCCAGCAGGCCGGAAGGGACTAGCGCGTACAATGAGCAGTTCTTC
TRBJ1-1	-	TRBV7-9	-	CASSPPNTEAFF	TGTGCCAGCAGCCCACCGAACACTGAAGCTTTCTTT
TRBJ2-1	-	TRBV30	TRBD1	CAWSGLKPGGWDNEQFF	TGTGCCTGGAGTGGCCTAAAGCCAGGGGGCTGGGACAATGAGCAGTTCTTC
TRBJ1-5	-	TRBV10-2	-	CASSAYGVNQPQHF	TGCGCCAGCAGTGCATACGGGGTCAATCAGCCCCAGCATTTT
TRBJ2-7	-	TRBV11-2	-	CASSFRARPYEQYF	TGTGCCAGCAGCTTTCGAGCCAGACCCTACGAGCAGTACTTC
TRBJ2-5	-	TRBV28	-	CASSPAPTRRVNQETQYF	TGTGCCAGCAGTCCTGCCCCGACTAGGCGGGTAAACCAAGAGACCCAGTACTTC
TRBJ1-2	-	TRBV19	TRBD1	CASSMSGGDLYGYTF	TGTGCCAGTAGTATGTCAGGGGGCGACCTATATGGCTACACCTTC
TRBJ1-5	few	TRBV7-9	-	CATQGDSNQPQHF	TGCGCCACGCAGGGAGATAGCAATCAGCCCCAGCATTTT
TRBJ1-2	-	TRBV6-5	-	CASSYNRLYGYTF	TGTGCCAGCAGTTACAACAGGTTGTATGGCTACACCTTC
TRBJ2-1	-	TRBV29-1	-	CSVSRRADIDYNEQFF	TGCAGCGTTAGCCGAAGGGCTGACATCGACTACAATGAGCAGTTCTTC
TRBJ2-1	-	TRBV28	TRBD2	CASSFWRESNEQFF	TGTGCCAGCAGTTTTTGGCGGGAGAGCAATGAGCAGTTCTTC
TRBJ2-3	-	TRBV12-5	-	CASGLVGDTQYF	TGTGCTAGTGGTTTGGTAGGAGATACGCAGTATTTT
TRBJ1-1	few	TRBV6-5	-	CASSYSLSTEAFF	TGTGCCAGCAGTTACTCTCTCAGCACTGAAGCTTTCTTT
TRBJ2-5	-	TRBV5-6	TRBD1	CASSGTGDETQYF	TGTGCCAGCAGCGGGACAGGGGACGAGACCCAGTACTTC
TRBJ2-5	-	TRBV5-6	-	CASSWGPRGQETQYF	TGTGCCAGCAGCTGGGGGCCCCGCGGACAAGAGACCCAGTACTTC
TRBJ2-7	-	TRBV28	TRBD1	CASSFWDRGYEQYF	TGTGCCAGCAGTTTTTGGGACAGGGGCTACGAGCAGTACTTC
TRBJ1-1	once	TRBV7-9	-	CASSLATKGPEAFF	TGTGCCAGCAGCTTAGCAACCAAGGGTCCTGAAGCTTTCTTT
TRBJ2-2	-	TRBV28	-	CASRDGELFF	TGTGCCTCCCGCGACGGGGAGCTGTTTTTT
TRBJ2-1	-	TRBV12-5	-	CASGLASSGNEQFF	TGTGCTAGTGGTTTGGCTTCTTCGGGGAATGAGCAGTTCTTC
TRBJ1-1	-	TRBV20-1	TRBD1	CSARTGEAAFF	TGCAGTGCTAGGACAGGGGAAGCGGCTTTCTTT
TRBJ2-1	-	TRBV27	TRBD2	CASSFLLAASYNEQFF	TGTGCCAGCAGTTTTCTCCTAGCGGCTTCCTACAATGAGCAGTTCTTC
TRBJ2-1	-	TRBV19	-	CASSILMEPKVGLNEQFF	TGTGCCAGTAGTATACTCATGGAGCCTAAGGTGGGTCTCAATGAGCAGTTCTTC
TRBJ1-4	few	TRBV27	-	CASSLTAANEKLFF	TGTGCCAGCAGTTTGACAGCGGCTAATGAAAAACTGTTTTTT
TRBJ1-2	-	TRBV13	-	CASSLGGGVGAGRNYGYTF	TGTGCCAGCAGCTTAGGCGGCGGGGTCGGGGCAGGGAGAAACTATGGCTACACCTTC
TRBJ1-2	-	TRBV6-5	-	CASSYVAGNYGYTF	TGTGCCAGCAGTTACGTTGCGGGAAACTATGGCTACACCTTC
TRBJ2-5	-	TRBV27	-	CASSFSHGEAVQTQYF	TGTGCCAGCAGTTTTTCCCACGGGGAAGCCGTGCAGACCCAGTACTTC